Sequencing of this TCR beta chain was carried out in a study of monozygotic twins with inflammatory bowel disease. Study-wide results and caveats: The analysis failed to separate different T cell subtypes.

CDR3 length: 12 residues. CDR1 is DFQATT and CDR2 is SNEGSKA in the germline V gene (reference sequence). The UMIs contained a 6-nucleotide sample barcode. They were added by template switching during cDNA synthesis. The cDNA of both the TCRalpha and TCRbeta chains was subjected to two nested PCRs of around 15 and 10 cycles. TCRdb re-called the 5' RACE reads; every CDR3 protein appears as one record, without DNA. Here the sample table reports around 140,000 distinct CDR3 sequences. Details on this clonotype: Its antigen is unknown.

Input material: blood. This chain connects TRBV20-1 to TRBJ1-1. This TCR was recovered from a human donor with ulcerative colitis or Crohn's disease, or a healthy co-twin of an affected twin (not recorded which). CDR3 sequence reads: CRAGIPGTEAFF.